This entry describes one TCR beta chain. Its matching antigen is unknown. The sample comes from a study of T cell repertoires in cytomegalovirus infection. Study background: Matching HLA type, along with CMV infection, was indicated by public TCR beta signatures. Notes on the study in general: What dominated the ex vivo response were HLA-C-restricted CMV-specific TCR beta clonotypes. Summed frequency of shared TCR beta families picked out CMV carriers who also had the relevant HLA.

TCRdb recomputed calls from the reads with MiXCR, one row per CDR3 protein. This sample has fewer than 300,000 distinct CDR3 sequences, with about a quarter found just once. CDR3 length: 16 amino acids. Germline V gene lookup returns CDR1 KGHDR and CDR2 SFDVKD. The trim removed 5 bases at V and 2 bases at J, leaving 9 bases unmatched. The J gene is TRBJ2-3, the V gene TRBV24-1; 7 bases are shared with TRBD2. The receptor was isolated from a human donor in good health (CMV status not recorded). Some clones in this sample may be carry-over from other donors' samples. Material for sequencing was PBMCs. CDR3 nucleotides: TGTGCCACCAGTGGGGGACCGGGAGGACCCACAGATACGCAGTATTTT. Translation: CATSGGPGGPTDTQYF.